This T cell receptor beta chain comes out of a study of T cells in women clearing cervical HPV infection. Across the study: Controls were women whose single incident HPV16 infection cleared within 12 months without precancer or cancer. Regarding the study as a whole: Cases carried less TRBV6-7 than controls: roughly 0.12% versus 0.17%.

With respect to this clone: The target antigen is unknown. The sequenced fragment ends 3 residues before the CDR3 boundary, so the rest is inferred from the germline J gene.

Germline CDR1 is SGHVS and CDR2 is FQNEAQ. CDR3 length: 16 residues. Assay used: immunoSEQ multiplex PCR; TCRdb lists only in-frame clones, some missing. The ten top clones account for roughly 6.8%, within a sample of tens of thousands of clones. Prevalent HPV16 infections were excluded; only incident single HPV16 infections included. The chain combines TRBV7-8 with TRBJ2-3; 9 nucleotides agree with TRBD1. This TCR was sampled from a woman aged 18 to 75 with a cervical HPV16 infection that either progressed to CIN3+ or cleared (not recorded which). Source material: blood buffy coat. The CDR3 bases that were read are TGTGCCAGCAGCTTTTCGGACAGGGGCGCCAATCAGCCG. It specifies CASSFSDRGANQP. The CDR3, in full, reads CASSFSDRGANQPQYF.